Below, 13 T cell receptor beta chains from the same sample are listed, as sequenced in a study of blood T cells in healthy people across ages. Sample-barcoded 5' priming and a J-beta primer mix drove a second PCR of roughly 7 to 11 cycles. TCRdb processed the 5' RACE reads anew with MiXCR; each CDR3 protein has one entry. The top ten hold about 3% of the sample, which has 750,000 to 950,000 distinct CDR3 sequences, about 26% seen once. The sample also formed part of further work on T cells of mothers and their children.

Sequencing was carried out using blood. The source is a boy under 18 in good health.

This chain joins TRBV3-1 and TRBJ2-5; a weak D match, TRBD2 (7 bases). The J call may be in error: the DNA end matches TRBJ2-1 better. Germline CDR1 and CDR2: LGHDT and YNNKEL (reference sequence). This CDR3 has 14 amino acids. The CDR3 loop is CASSQEREDREQFF. CDR3 in DNA: TGTGCCAGCAGCCAGGAGCGGGAAGACAGGGAGCAGTTCTTC.

The sample holds many counts of this clonotype. An end of the junction differs from the germline gene, which may be a read error. This chain links TRBV5-1 with TRBJ2-5; the D is unclear. CDR1 is SGHRS and CDR2 is YFSETQ in the germline V gene. CDR3 length: 13 residues. The CDR3 DNA is TGTGCCAGCAGCTTATCCCCGCAAGAGACCCAGTACTTC. This encodes CASSLSPQETQYF.

This clonotype was observed a handful of times. The V call is TRBV20-1, the J call TRBJ1-4; D is unresolved. The CDR3 is 12 amino acids. The germline gives CDR1 DFQATT, CDR2 SNEGSKA (reference sequence). With 4 bases removed from V and 8 bases from J, the gap between germline ends came to 11 bases. The CDR3 coding sequence is TGCAGTGCTATCCAATGGGGAGAAAAACTGTTTTTT. It encodes CSAIQWGEKLFF.

This clonotype has more than one count but fewer than ten. The gene calls are TRBV28 and TRBJ1-5; D possibly corresponds to TRBD1 (5 bases). The V gene's germline CDR1 is MDHEN and CDR2 SYDVKM. The CDR3 runs 15 residues. V was shortened by 3 bases and J by 2 bases, with 11 bases between the two germline ends. CDR3 sequence (DNA): TGTGCCAGCAGTTTGAGGGGCAGCCGCAATCAGCCCCAGCATTTT. Translated, it gives CASSLRGSRNQPQHF. The full variable domain, in which reference TRBV28 and TRBJ1-5 provide the parts outside the CDR3, is DVKVTQSSRYLVKRTGEKVFLECVQDMDHENMFWYRQDPGLGLRLIYFSYDVKMKEKGDIPEGYSVSREKKERFSLILESASTNQTSMYLCASSLRGSRNQPQHFGDGTRLSIL.

The V gene is TRBV4-1, the J gene TRBJ2-3; TRBD2 agrees at 7 bases. The CDR3 has 14 residues. The J segment lost 2 bases and the V segment lost 8 bases, leaving 7 bases of the junction unmatched. Germline-derived CDR1 and CDR2 are MGHRA and YSYEKL. The CDR3 protein is CASRRLAYTDTQYF. The CDR3 DNA reads TGCGCCAGCCGTAGACTAGCCTACACAGATACGCAGTATTTT.

The table lists this clonotype with many counts. The chain recombines TRBV11-2 with TRBJ2-2; tentative D call: TRBD2 (5 bases). The V and J ends lost 5 bases and 4 bases respectively, with 8 bases between them. Germline V gene lookup returns CDR1 SGHAT and CDR2 FQNNGV. This CDR3 has 13 residues. For the CDR3, the DNA is TGTGCCAGCAGCCCGCGGGTCACCGGGGAGCTGTTTTTT. Its translation: CASSPRVTGELFF.

This clonotype has more than one count but fewer than ten. The rearrangement links TRBV4-1 to TRBJ2-6; TRBD1 agrees at 7 bases. The CDR3 consists of 17 residues. The J segment lost 0 bases and the V segment lost 4 bases, leaving 6 bases of the junction unmatched. Germline-derived CDR1 and CDR2 are MGHRA and YSYEKL. This CDR3 is CASSPTGYISGANVLTF. CDR3 nucleotides: TGCGCCAGCAGCCCGACAGGGTATATCTCTGGGGCCAACGTCCTGACTTTC.

In its sample, this clonotype was seen a few times. V gene TRBV11-2 combines with J gene TRBJ2-1; D is tentatively TRBD1 or TRBD2 (5 bases each). There are 13 residues in the CDR3. The V end was cut by 0 bases, the J end by 15 bases, with 15 bases between. Germline CDR1 is SGHAT and CDR2 is FQNNGV. The chain's CDR3 is CASSLDGTGNRFF. DNA of the CDR3: TGTGCCAGCAGCTTAGATGGGACGGGGAACCGGTTCTTC.

CDR3 bases: TGTGCCTGGAGTGCAGGGGCGGGGGAGACCCAGTACTTC. Its protein product is CAWSAGAGETQYF. The chain combines TRBV30 with TRBJ2-5; either TRBD1 or TRBD2 may fit D (6 bases each). V lost 1 base to trimming and J lost 5 bases, with 11 bases between them. Germline CDR1 GTSNPN, CDR2 SVGIG (reference sequence). The CDR3 sequence is 13 residues long.

This clonotype has a count of ten or more. The gene calls are TRBV12-3 or TRBV12-4 and TRBJ2-5; D not certain. The CDR3 is made up of 12 amino acids. With 6 bases removed from V and 5 bases from J, the gap between germline ends came to 10 bases. DNA of the CDR3: TGTGCCAGCAGCCCGTCCCGGGAGACCCAGTACTTC. It yields the protein CASSPSRETQYF.

This clonotype was observed many times. This chain connects TRBV29-1 to TRBJ2-2; D might be TRBD1 or TRBD2, each matching 6 bases. V shed 7 bases and J shed 3 bases, with 15 bases lying between them. Germline CDR1 reads SQVTM; CDR2 reads ANQGSEA. The CDR3 sequence is 14 residues long. CDR3 amino acids: CSAQTRGDTGELFF. The CDR3 nucleotides read TGCAGCGCACAGACAAGGGGGGACACCGGGGAGCTGTTTTTT.

This chain joins TRBV20-1 and TRBJ1-4; 9 bases line up with TRBD1. CDR1 and CDR2 (germline): DFQATT, SNEGSKA (reference sequence). Trimming at V came to 6 bases and at J to 7 bases, leaving 15 bases not matched to a gene. The CDR3 loop spans 16 amino acids. CDR3 sequence (DNA): TGCAGTGCAACGGGGACAGGACAGGGGTGGGGTGAAAAACTGTTTTTT. It codes for CSATGTGQGWGEKLFF.

In this sample, this clonotype turned up a few times. The gene calls are TRBV7-3 and TRBJ2-7; 9 positions match TRBD2. The ends lost 5 bases at V and 5 bases at J; junction bases unmatched: 10. The CDR3 has 15 residues. CDR1 and CDR2 from the germline V gene are SGHTA and FQGTGA. CDR3 region: CASSPSLAGIHEQYF. The CDR3 DNA sequence: TGTGCCAGCAGCCCCTCCCTAGCGGGGATTCACGAGCAGTACTTC.